This T cell receptor beta chain stems from a study of high-grade serous ovarian cancer treatment subgroups. Across the whole study: Mean per sample: around 14,000 reads, more than 6,500 unique TCR beta rearrangements. Study-level results: Bulk tumor TCR sequencing gave no spatial information. Tumors within one patient showed repertoire similarity of about 0.11 to 0.85.

Germline V lookup: CDR1 SGHRS, CDR2 YFSETQ. J gave up 7 bases and V 4 bases, and 9 bases lay outside the gene matches. The CDR3 sequence is 16 residues long. With respect to this clone: The target antigen is unknown.

Assay: immunoSEQ multiplex PCR; the TCRdb copy retains only in-frame clones and omits some. The table has fewer than 20,000 clones, roughly two thirds seen once. Tumor samples were obtained before definitive surgery or chemotherapy. V usage is TRBV5-1 and J usage is TRBJ1-6; 9 bases are shared with TRBD1. The sequenced sample was tumor tissue. This TCR derives from a human donor with high-grade serous ovarian cancer. The DNA for the CDR3 is TGCGCCAGCAGCAGGGACAGGGAAAGTGGAAATTCACCCCTCCACTTT. Translated: CASSRDRESGNSPLHF.